Shown below are 18 T cell receptor beta chains from a single sample sequenced in a study of blood T cell repertoires in COVID-19. The method was immunoSEQ multiplex PCR; TCRdb's version includes in-frame clones alone and lacks a portion of them. The table includes about 34,000 clones, about 75% detected once. Sequencing used peripheral blood. The receptor set was obtained from a man aged 80 or over with active or convalescent COVID-19.

V usage is TRBV10-2 and J usage is TRBJ2-1; D is undetermined. Trimming took off 3 bases at V and 0 bases at J, with 12 bases between the two ends. Germline assignment: CDR1 WSHSY and CDR2 SAAADI. The CDR3 is made up of 16 amino acids. CDR3 amino acids: CASSDQALSSYNEQFF. CDR3 DNA sequence: TGCGCCAGCAGTGATCAGGCGTTAAGCTCCTACAATGAGCAGTTCTTC.

V gene TRBV6-2 or TRBV6-3 combines with J gene TRBJ2-7; the D gene is possibly TRBD2 (5 bases). The CDR3 is made up of 14 amino acids. With 2 bases removed from V and 4 bases from J, the gap between germline ends came to 12 bases. The V gene's germline CDR1 is MNHEY and CDR2 SVGEGT. CDR3 in amino acids: CASSYAGIHYEQYF. DNA for the CDR3: TGTGCCAGCAGTTACGCCGGGATACATTACGAGCAGTACTTC.

The CDR3 region is CASSSYWASTQPQHF. The CDR3 nucleotides read TGTGCCAGCAGCTCTTATTGGGCCTCAACTCAGCCCCAGCATTTT. The chain uses TRBV5-6 and TRBJ1-5; D remains ambiguous. Germline CDR1 reads SGHDT; CDR2 reads YYEEEE. The CDR3 is 15 amino acids. Trimming pared 3 bases from V and 6 bases from J, leaving 16 bases between. Drawing the rest from reference TRBV5-6 and TRBJ1-5, the complete variable domain is DAGVTQSPTHLIKTRGQQVTLRCSPKSGHDTVSWYQQALGQGPQFIFQYYEEEERQRGNFPDRFSGHQFPNYSSELNVNALLLGDSALYLCASSSYWASTQPQHFGDGTRLSIL.

V is TRBV5-4 and J is TRBJ2-7; tentative D call: TRBD2 (5 bases). The CDR3 contains 12 residues. Trimming stripped 5 bases from V and 4 bases from J, with 10 bases between. Per the germline V gene, CDR1 is SGHNT and CDR2 is YYREEE (reference sequence). As DNA, the CDR3 is TGTGCCAGCAGTTTTGCGGGTTACGAGCAGTACTTC. This codes for CASSFAGYEQYF.

By sample share, this clone is medium-sized (0.01 to 0.1%). One junction end disagrees with the germline gene, perhaps due to a read error. The rearrangement joins TRBV10-2 to TRBJ1-5; TRBD1 matches 8 bases. The CDR3 extends over 14 amino acids. Germline V gene lookup returns CDR1 WSHSY and CDR2 SAAADI. CDR3 loop: CASSEGQGNQPQNF. The CDR3, as DNA: TGCGCCAGCAGTGAAGGACAGGGCAATCAGCCCCAGAATTTT.

The gene calls are TRBV5-5 and TRBJ2-7; perhaps TRBD2 as D (5 bases). This CDR3 comprises 15 residues. The germline V and J ends were trimmed by 3 bases and 6 bases, with 19 bases remaining between them. The germline CDR1 and CDR2 sequences are SGHKS and YYEKEE (reference sequence). The CDR3 nucleotides are TGTGCCAGCAGCTCTTCGGGGATATTTCGTTCCGAGCAGTACTTC. Protein sequence: CASSSSGIFRSEQYF.

The chain links TRBV6-5 to TRBJ2-3; perhaps TRBD2 as D (6 bases). V lost 7 bases to trimming and J lost 1 base, with 12 bases between them. The germline CDR1 and CDR2 sequences are MNHEY and SVGAGI. This CDR3 is built from 14 residues. The CDR3 DNA reads as TGTGCCAGCACTGGAGGGGAAGGCACAGATACGCAGTATTTT. It translates to CASTGGEGTDTQYF.

V is TRBV24-1 and J is TRBJ2-2; TRBD1 aligns across 8 bases. V shed 2 bases and J 6 bases; nucleotides not matched to a gene: 10. The V gene's germline CDR1 is KGHDR and CDR2 SFDVKD. The length of the CDR3 is 17 residues. The CDR3 DNA reads as TGTGCCACCAGTGATTGGACAGGGAAAGGAGGGCCCGGGGAGCTGTTTTTT. It translates to CATSDWTGKGGPGELFF.

The genes are TRBV28 and TRBJ2-3, with D tentatively TRBD1 (6 bases). The CDR3 sequence is 14 residues long. From germline, CDR1 is MDHEN and CDR2 SYDVKM. Trimming cost V 1 base and J 6 bases, with 11 bases left between them. The DNA of the CDR3 is TGTGCCAGCAGTTTATTACTAGGGGGTGATACGCAGTATTTT. This encodes CASSLLLGGDTQYF.

The chain is built from TRBV4-2 and TRBJ2-7, with 9 positions matching TRBD2. This CDR3 region has 17 residues. V shed 0 bases, J shed 2 bases, and the junction held 8 bases outside the gene matches. Germline lookup yields CDR1 LGHNA and CDR2 YNFKEQ. The CDR3 region has the DNA TGTGCCAGCAGCCAAGAACTCCCCCTAGCGGGAACCTACGAGCAGTACTTC. As protein: CASSQELPLAGTYEQYF.

The chain recombines TRBV2 with TRBJ1-2, with TRBD1 matching over 7 bases. Germline V gives CDR1 SNHLY, CDR2 FYNNEI. This CDR3 contains 15 residues. The J segment lost 4 bases and the V segment lost 6 bases, leaving 11 bases of the junction unmatched. The DNA for the CDR3 is TGTGCCAGCAGCGGAGGGGACAGCGCCTTCTATGGCTACACCTTC. It encodes CASSGGDSAFYGYTF.

Details on this clone: A junction boundary mismatches the germline segment, possibly from a read error. The CDR3 DNA reads TGCGCCAGCAGTTTGGACCCGGGAGGGCCGTTCGGGGAGCTGTTTTTT. Amino acids: CASSLDPGGPFGELFF. The rearrangement uses TRBV5-1 and TRBJ2-2, with 8 bases lining up with TRBD2. Germline CDR1 reads SGHRS; CDR2 reads YFSETQ. This CDR3 region has 16 residues. Filled out from reference TRBV5-1 and TRBJ2-2, the complete variable domain reads KAGVTQTPRYLIKTRGQQVTLSCSPISGHRSVSWYQQTPGQGLQFLFEYFSETQRNKGNFPGRFSGRQFSNSRSEMNVSTLELGDSALYLCASSLDPGGPFGELFFGEGSRLTVL.

The chain carries TRBV7-9 and TRBJ2-7; D is unresolved. This CDR3 contains 14 residues. The V gene's germline CDR1 is SEHNR and CDR2 FQNEAQ (reference sequence). Trimming removed 0 bases from V and 5 bases from J, with 11 bases in between. CDR3 amino acids: CASSLAGPVDEQYF. The CDR3 DNA is TGTGCCAGCAGCTTAGCTGGGCCAGTGGACGAGCAGTACTTC. The variable domain in full, completed from reference TRBV7-9 and TRBJ2-7, reads DTGVSQNPRHKITKRGQNVTFRCDPISEHNRLYWYRQTLGQGPEFLTYFQNEAQLEKSRLLSDRFSAERPKGSFSTLEIQRTEQGDSAMYLCASSLAGPVDEQYFGPGTRLTVT.

The chain links TRBV4-3 to TRBJ2-7, with TRBD2 matching 9 bases. This CDR3 has 16 amino acids. V lost 4 bases to trimming and J lost 6 bases; unmatched junction nucleotides: 13. The germline CDR1 and CDR2 sequences are LGHNA and YSLEER. CDR3 sequence: CASSPGLSSGSPEQYF. The CDR3 bases are TGCGCCAGCAGCCCAGGACTGAGTAGCGGGAGTCCCGAGCAGTACTTC.

CDR3 sequence reads: CASSQVREGDEKLFF. For the CDR3, the DNA is TGTGCCAGCAGCCAAGTAAGGGAGGGGGATGAAAAACTGTTTTTT. The chain carries TRBV3-1 (or the pseudogene TRBV3-2) and TRBJ1-4; perhaps TRBD1 as D (6 bases). This CDR3 has 15 amino acids. Per germline, CDR1 LGHDT and CDR2 YNNKEL (reference sequence). The V and J ends lost 1 base and 6 bases respectively, with 12 bases between them.

In DNA, the CDR3 is TGTGCCAGCAGCCTGCAACAGGGGATAGATCAGCCCCAGCATTTT. It is translated as CASSLQQGIDQPQHF. This chain joins TRBV7-6 and TRBJ1-5, with 7 bases lining up with TRBD1. The CDR3 has 15 amino acids. Germline V gene lookup returns CDR1 SGHVS and CDR2 FNYEAQ. The ends lost 5 bases at V and 5 bases at J; junction bases unmatched: 9.

CDR3 in DNA: TGTGCCAGCAGCTTAGCCCGCGGGTCCCAAGAGACCCAGTACTTC. This translates into CASSLARGSQETQYF. V gene TRBV7-2 combines with J gene TRBJ2-5; possibly TRBD2 for D (5 bases). Trimming shortened V by 0 bases and J by 1 base, and 9 bases separated the two germline ends. Per the germline V gene, CDR1 is SGHTA and CDR2 is FQGNSA. The CDR3 covers 15 residues. Filled out from reference TRBV7-2 and TRBJ2-5, the complete variable domain reads GAGVSQSPSNKVTEKGKDVELRCDPISGHTALYWYRQSLGQGLEFLIYFQGNSAPDKSGLPSDRFSAERTGGSVSTLTIQRTQQEDSAVYLCASSLARGSQETQYFGPGTRLLVL.

The V gene is TRBV28, the J gene TRBJ2-7; 12 positions agree with TRBD2. V gave up 10 bases and J gave up 5 bases; unmatched junction bases: 3. The CDR3 extends over 12 amino acids. Germline V CDR1 and CDR2: MDHEN, SYDVKM. The CDR3 here is CATRTSGNEQYF. CDR3 in DNA: TGTGCCACCCGGACTAGCGGGAACGAGCAGTACTTC.